These 25 T cell receptor beta chains were all obtained from the same sample, sequenced in a study of blood T cell repertoires in COVID-19. TCRdb's copy holds only in-frame clones and misses some; the assay was immunoSEQ multiplex PCR. The repertoire holds some 350,000 clones, about 90% seen once, with approximately 3.5% in the top ten. The sample taken for sequencing was peripheral blood. The source is a young woman who had recovered from COVID-19.

The CDR3 loop reads CATSARGGQPQHF. CDR3 nucleotides: TGTGCCACCAGTGCCCGGGGGGGGCAGCCCCAGCATTTT. The V gene is TRBV24-1, the J gene TRBJ1-5, with a tentative D call TRBD1 (5 bases). V lost 5 bases and J 7 bases, leaving 11 bases between the germline ends. Germline assignment: CDR1 KGHDR and CDR2 SFDVKD. The CDR3 loop spans 13 amino acids.

V usage is TRBV19 and J usage is TRBJ1-1; D gene unclear. Trimming left V 1 base short and J 4 bases short, with 13 bases between. The germline gives CDR1 LNHDA, CDR2 SQIVND (reference sequence). The CDR3 totals 15 residues. The CDR3 protein is CASSIGRSPATEAFF. CDR3 in DNA: TGTGCCAGTAGTATAGGGCGGTCGCCGGCCACTGAAGCTTTCTTT.

The gene calls are TRBV10-3 and TRBJ1-1; possible D gene TRBD1, 6 bases. Germline V gene sequence: CDR1 ENHRY, CDR2 SYGVKD. The CDR3 is 15 amino acids. The V end was cut by 7 bases, the J end by 3 bases, with 18 bases between. Here the CDR3 reads CAITRVGDTDTEAFF. CDR3 nucleotide sequence: TGTGCCATCACCCGGGTGGGGGACACTGACACTGAAGCTTTCTTT.

The chain links TRBV7-9 to TRBJ2-1; 11 nucleotides match TRBD2. The V gene's germline CDR1 is SEHNR and CDR2 FQNEAQ (reference sequence). There are 18 residues in the CDR3. V shed 1 base and J 0 bases; nucleotides not matched to a gene: 5. The CDR3 spells CASSLVGTSGSSYNEQFF. CDR3 coding DNA: TGTGCCAGCAGCTTAGTGGGGACTAGCGGAAGCTCCTACAATGAGCAGTTCTTC.

Remarks on this clone: Additional DNA sequences in this sample encode the identical CDR3. The chain combines TRBV28 with TRBJ1-2; no clear D gene. Germline V gene data show CDR1 as MDHEN and CDR2 as SYDVKM. The CDR3 has 13 residues. The V end was cut by 2 bases, the J end by 2 bases, with 6 bases between. DNA of the CDR3: TGTGCCAGCAGTTTACAGCGCAACTATGGCTACACCTTC. This encodes CASSLQRNYGYTF.

This chain joins TRBV4-1 and TRBJ1-4, with 7 bases matching TRBD1. The CDR3 is 16 amino acids. CDR1 MGHRA and CDR2 YSYEKL come from the germline V gene. V was clipped by 3 bases and J by 5 bases; unmatched bases: 9. The CDR3 reads CASSHATGQENEKLFF. As DNA, the CDR3 is TGCGCCAGCAGCCACGCCACCGGACAGGAAAATGAAAAACTGTTTTTT.

This clone was picked up a small number of times. The V and J genes are TRBV29-1 and TRBJ1-2; D may be TRBD1 (6 bases). Germline V CDR1 and CDR2: SQVTM, ANQGSEA. This CDR3 is 17 amino acids long. V shed 3 bases and J shed 1 base, with 21 bases lying between them. The CDR3 spells CSVDRSGGQGRNYGYTF. The CDR3 DNA reads as TGCAGCGTTGATCGTAGCGGGGGCCAGGGACGTAACTATGGCTACACCTTC.

V and J are TRBV11-2 and TRBJ2-3; 11 bases are shared with TRBD2. J gave up 3 bases and V 7 bases, and 15 bases lay outside the gene matches. Germline-derived CDR1 and CDR2 are SGHAT and FQNNGV. This CDR3 has 18 amino acids. CDR3 protein: CASTRRGGGLAETDTQYF. The DNA of the CDR3 is TGTGCCAGCACCCGTCGTGGAGGGGGACTAGCGGAGACAGATACGCAGTATTTT.

This chain connects TRBV28 to TRBJ2-3, with D perhaps TRBD1 (6 bases). CDR3 length: 12 amino acids. Trimming shortened V by 8 bases and J by 2 bases, and 8 bases separated the two germline ends. Germline assignment: CDR1 MDHEN and CDR2 SYDVKM. The CDR3: CASGGHTDTQYF. As DNA, the CDR3 is TGTGCCAGCGGGGGACACACAGATACGCAGTATTTT.

This rearrangement joins TRBV27 to TRBJ1-1; 9 positions agree with TRBD1. Trimming at V came to 6 bases and at J to 4 bases, leaving 6 bases not matched to a gene. Germline CDR1 MNHEY, CDR2 SMNVEV (reference sequence). The CDR3 has 14 amino acids. The CDR3 sequence: CASRKQGAGTEAFF. Written as DNA, the CDR3 is TGTGCCAGCAGAAAACAGGGGGCCGGCACTGAAGCTTTCTTT.

This sequence joins TRBV30 and TRBJ2-7; 9 nucleotides agree with TRBD1. The CDR3 is 14 amino acids. The V segment lost 3 bases and the J segment 1 base; nucleotides outside the gene matches: 4. Germline V lookup: CDR1 GTSNPN, CDR2 SVGIG (reference sequence). The CDR3 DNA sequence: TGTGCCTGGAGAACGACAGGGGGTTCCTACGAGCAGTACGTC. This codes for CAWRTTGGSYEQYV.

The V and J genes are TRBV18 and TRBJ2-1; 8 bases are shared with TRBD2. The CDR3 covers 15 residues. Germline-derived CDR1 and CDR2 are KGHSH and LQKENI. Unmatched junction bases numbered 7, after V lost 2 bases and J lost 7 bases. This chain's CDR3 is CASSPTSGSKNEQFF. The CDR3 region has the DNA TGTGCCAGCTCACCAACGAGCGGGAGCAAGAATGAGCAGTTCTTC.

The chain joins TRBV29-1 to TRBJ2-3; 8 bases fit TRBD1. Germline V gene lookup returns CDR1 SQVTM and CDR2 ANQGSEA. The CDR3 extends over 15 amino acids. V lost 0 bases, J lost 1 base, and 3 bases stayed unmatched. DNA for the CDR3: TGCAGCGTTGAAGAATTGGACAGGGGCACAGATACGCAGTATTTT. Translated, it gives CSVEELDRGTDTQYF.

The chain combines TRBV19 with TRBJ2-1; D is possibly TRBD2 (5 bases). The germline V and J ends were trimmed by 3 bases and 11 bases, with 14 bases remaining between them. Germline lookup yields CDR1 LNHDA and CDR2 SQIVND (reference sequence). This CDR3 spans 13 amino acids. In nucleotides, the CDR3 is TGTGCCAGTAGTATCAGCTGGACTGGAAAGCAGTTCTTC. Translating gives CASSISWTGKQFF. The variable domain in full, with the rest retrieved from reference TRBV19 and TRBJ2-1, is DGGITQSPKYLFRKEGQNVTLSCEQNLNHDAMYWYRQDPGQGLRLIYYSQIVNDFQKGDIAEGYSVSREKKESFPLTVTSAQKNPTAFYLCASSISWTGKQFFGPGTRLTVL.

As for this clone: This CDR3 is also generated by other DNA sequences in the sample. The V and J genes are TRBV9 and TRBJ1-2; unclear D gene. This CDR3 is built from 13 residues. Looked up from germline, CDR1 is SGDLS and CDR2 is YYNGEE. Trimming removed 0 bases from V and 8 bases from J, with 11 bases in between. The DNA for the CDR3 is TGTGCCAGCAGCGTAGGGCAGTCTTCAGGCTACACCTTC. Amino acid sequence: CASSVGQSSGYTF.

This sequence joins TRBV7-9 and TRBJ2-1; D is perhaps TRBD1 (5 bases). V lost 3 bases, J lost 8 bases, and 14 bases lay in between. Germline V gene sequence: CDR1 SEHNR, CDR2 FQNEAQ (reference sequence). The CDR3 runs 14 residues. The CDR3 sequence is CASSLPSGHHEQFF. The CDR3, as DNA: TGTGCCAGCAGCTTGCCTTCAGGGCACCATGAGCAGTTCTTC.

This clone was seen only once. CDR3 bases: TGTGCCAGCAGCCTGACAGGGGAAACTGAAGCTTTCTTT. Protein sequence: CASSLTGETEAFF. The chain couples TRBV12-3 or TRBV12-4 to TRBJ1-1; 8 positions match TRBD1. The CDR3 loop spans 13 amino acids. V lost 6 bases and J lost 5; bases outside the gene matches: 5.

This clone was observed a few times. The chain links TRBV7-6 to TRBJ2-4, with a possible D match to TRBD1 (6 bases). Germline CDR1 SGHVS, CDR2 FNYEAQ. Trimming took off 1 base at V and 5 bases at J, with 18 bases between the two ends. CDR3 length equals 17 residues. The CDR3 here is CASSLVFSSPGENIQYF. The CDR3 DNA reads TGTGCCAGCAGCTTAGTCTTTTCCTCTCCAGGGGAAAACATTCAGTACTTC.

The genes are TRBV5-4 and TRBJ2-5; 8 bases agree with TRBD1. Germline V CDR1 and CDR2: SGHNT, YYREEE (reference sequence). V dropped 0 bases and J dropped 3; count of bases not matched to a gene: 4. This CDR3 comprises 15 residues. CDR3 residues: CASSLAMDREETQYF. CDR3 nucleotides: TGTGCCAGCAGCTTGGCTATGGACAGGGAAGAGACCCAGTACTTC.

V usage is TRBV3-1 (or the pseudogene TRBV3-2) and J usage is TRBJ1-2; 7 bases agree with TRBD1. The V and J ends lost 0 bases and 4 bases, in that order; junction bases with no gene match: 5. In germline, CDR1 is LGHDT, CDR2 YNNKEL (reference sequence). This CDR3 has 15 residues. The CDR3 DNA reads TGTGCCAGCAGCCAAGATTTTCAGGGGGGCTATGGCTACACCTTC. It encodes CASSQDFQGGYGYTF.

J is TRBJ1-1 and V is TRBV7-2, with unresolved D. The germline gives CDR1 SGHTA, CDR2 FQGNSA. The CDR3 spans 12 residues. The V end lost 2 bases, the J end lost 5 bases, and 6 bases lay between the germline ends. CDR3 in DNA: TGTGCCAGCAGCTTAAGCTTTACTGAAGCTTTCTTT. It codes for CASSLSFTEAFF. The whole variable domain, remainder taken from reference TRBV7-2 and TRBJ1-1, is GAGVSQSPSNKVTEKGKDVELRCDPISGHTALYWYRQSLGQGLEFLIYFQGNSAPDKSGLPSDRFSAERTGGSVSTLTIQRTQQEDSAVYLCASSLSFTEAFFGQGTRLTVV.

The chain joins TRBV27 to TRBJ2-1, with 9 positions matching TRBD2. The junction had 0 bases not matched to a gene; V was cut back by 3 bases and J by 0 bases. This CDR3 has 15 residues. Looked up from germline, CDR1 is MNHEY and CDR2 is SMNVEV (reference sequence). The CDR3 here is CASSFSGSSYNEQFF. The CDR3 nucleotides read TGTGCCAGCAGTTTTAGCGGGAGCTCCTACAATGAGCAGTTCTTC.

The V and J genes are TRBV9 and TRBJ2-1; 13 bases align to TRBD2. The trim removed 4 bases at V and 8 bases at J, leaving 6 bases unmatched. This CDR3 is 15 amino acids long. In germline, CDR1 is SGDLS, CDR2 YYNGEE. CDR3 region: CASSTGTSGAYEQFF. Here the CDR3 DNA reads TGTGCCAGCAGCACCGGGACTAGCGGGGCCTATGAGCAGTTCTTC.

The chain joins TRBV4-3 to TRBJ1-2; TRBD1 matches at 7 bases. V was pared by 4 bases and J by 7 bases, with 6 bases of the junction left unmatched. The CDR3 totals 13 residues. The germline V gene encodes CDR1 LGHNA and CDR2 YSLEER. CDR3 in amino acids: CASSPRTGSGYTF. The DNA for the CDR3 is TGCGCCAGCAGCCCCCGGACAGGTTCTGGCTACACCTTC.

The chain uses TRBV30 and TRBJ2-1; D perhaps matches TRBD2 (6 bases). V dropped 3 bases and J dropped 2 bases, with 8 bases sitting between them. Per the germline V gene, CDR1 is GTSNPN and CDR2 is SVGIG (reference sequence). There are 13 residues in the CDR3. The CDR3 region is CAWSGGTYNEQFF. Written as DNA, the CDR3 is TGTGCCTGGAGCGGAGGGACCTACAATGAGCAGTTCTTC.